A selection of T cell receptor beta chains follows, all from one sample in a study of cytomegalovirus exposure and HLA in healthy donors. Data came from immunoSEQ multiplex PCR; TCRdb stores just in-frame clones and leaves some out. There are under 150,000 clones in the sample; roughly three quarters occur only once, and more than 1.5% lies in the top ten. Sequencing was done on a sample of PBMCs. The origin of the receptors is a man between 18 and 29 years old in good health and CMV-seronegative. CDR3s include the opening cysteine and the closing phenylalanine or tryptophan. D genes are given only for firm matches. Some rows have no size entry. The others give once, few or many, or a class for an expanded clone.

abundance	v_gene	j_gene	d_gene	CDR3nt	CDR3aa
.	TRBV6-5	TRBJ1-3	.	TGTGCCAGCAGTTACTCGTTCGGGAAAGCTGGAAACACCATATATTTT	CASSYSFGKAGNTIYF
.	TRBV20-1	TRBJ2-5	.	TGCAGTGCCCAGGTACCGGAGACCCAGTACTTC	CSAQVPETQYF
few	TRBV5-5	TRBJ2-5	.	TGTGCCAGCAGCTTGCTGGGACTCCAAGAGACCCAGTACTTC	CASSLLGLQETQYF
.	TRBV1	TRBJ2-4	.	TGCACCAGCAGATTGGGACTAGCGGGAGATAAATCCGGCAAAAACATTCAGTACTTC	CTSRLGLAGDKSGKNIQYF
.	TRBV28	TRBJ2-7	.	TGTGCCAGCAGTTCACAGGGTAGGGGCACCTACGAGCAGTACTTC	CASSSQGRGTYEQYF
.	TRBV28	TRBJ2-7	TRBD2	TGTGCCAGCAGTTTATCCGGGAGGCCTCCCTACGAGCAGTACTTC	CASSLSGRPPYEQYF
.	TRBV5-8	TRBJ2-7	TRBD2	TGTGCCAGCATAAACCGCGGGAGCTACGAGCAGTACTTC	CASINRGSYEQYF
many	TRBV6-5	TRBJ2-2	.	TGTGCCAGCAGTTACGGACAGTTGAGGGGCACCGGGGAGCTGTTTTTT	CASSYGQLRGTGELFF
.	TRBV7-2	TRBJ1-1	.	TGTGCCAGCAGCTTAGCGGGTGGCGGGGATGCTTTCTTT	CASSLAGGGDAFF
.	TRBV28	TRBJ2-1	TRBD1	TGTGCCAGCACCCTGGGGACAGGGGGTCACAATGAGCAGTTCTTC	CASTLGTGGHNEQFF
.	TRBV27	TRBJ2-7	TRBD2	TGTGCCAGCAAGAAGTTTATAGCGGGAGTCCACGAGCAGTACTTC	CASKKFIAGVHEQYF
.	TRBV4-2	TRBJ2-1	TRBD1	TGTGCCAGCAGCCAAGTCGCCGGGACAGACATATACAATGAGCAGTTCTTC	CASSQVAGTDIYNEQFF
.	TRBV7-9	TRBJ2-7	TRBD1	TGTGCCAGCAAGAGACAGGGCGGCGAGCAGTACTTC	CASKRQGGEQYF
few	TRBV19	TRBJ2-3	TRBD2	TGTGCCAGTAGTATAAGTAGCGGGTGGTTCGATACGCAGTATTTT	CASSISSGWFDTQYF
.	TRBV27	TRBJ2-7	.	TGTGCCAGCAGTTTAGGCGTCGGGGGCTACGAGCAGTACTTC	CASSLGVGGYEQYF
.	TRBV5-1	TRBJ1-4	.	TGCGCCAGCAGCGGGAGGGGAGCCCCAGAAAAACTGTTTTTT	CASSGRGAPEKLFF
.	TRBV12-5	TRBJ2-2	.	TGTGCTAGTGGTTTTGTAGCGCGGCCCAACACCGGGGAGCTGTTTTTT	CASGFVARPNTGELFF
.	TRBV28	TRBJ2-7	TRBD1	TGTGCCAGCAGCCAGGACAGGGGGGCGTACTTC	CASSQDRGAYF
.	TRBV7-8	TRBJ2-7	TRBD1	TGTGCCAGCAGCTCGCACGACAGGGCATTGGGAGAGCAGTACTTC	CASSSHDRALGEQYF
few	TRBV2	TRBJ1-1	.	TGTGCCAGCAGTGTGAGCAGGGTGAACACTGAAGCTTTCTTT	CASSVSRVNTEAFF
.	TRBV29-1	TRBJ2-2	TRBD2	TGCAGCGTTGAATTAGTAGCGGGAGTTTTGCCCGGGGAGCTGTTTTTT	CSVELVAGVLPGELFF
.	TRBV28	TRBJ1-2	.	TGTGCCAGCAGTTTCCTTTTATCGGGGAGCTATGGCTACACCTTC	CASSFLLSGSYGYTF
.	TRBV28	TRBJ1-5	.	TGTGCCAGCAGTCCACCCGGTGGGAGGCCCCAGCATTTT	CASSPPGGRPQHF